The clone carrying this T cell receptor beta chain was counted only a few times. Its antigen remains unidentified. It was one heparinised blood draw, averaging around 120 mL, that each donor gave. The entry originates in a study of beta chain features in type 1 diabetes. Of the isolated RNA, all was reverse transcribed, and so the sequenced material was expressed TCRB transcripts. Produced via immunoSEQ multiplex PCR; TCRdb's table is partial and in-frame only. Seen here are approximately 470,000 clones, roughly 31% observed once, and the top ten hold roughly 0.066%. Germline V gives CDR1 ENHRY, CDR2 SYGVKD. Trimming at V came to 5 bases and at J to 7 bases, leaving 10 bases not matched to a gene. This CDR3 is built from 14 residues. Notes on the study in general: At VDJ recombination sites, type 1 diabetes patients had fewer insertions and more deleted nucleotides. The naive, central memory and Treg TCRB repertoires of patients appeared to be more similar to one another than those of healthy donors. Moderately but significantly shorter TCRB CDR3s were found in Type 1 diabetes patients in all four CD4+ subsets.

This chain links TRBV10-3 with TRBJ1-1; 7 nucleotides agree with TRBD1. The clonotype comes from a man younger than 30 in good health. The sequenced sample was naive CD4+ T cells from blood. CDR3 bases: TGTGCCATCAGTCCCTCCGGGACAGCCTTTGAAGCTTTCTTT. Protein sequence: CAISPSGTAFEAFF.